The sequence of this T cell receptor (beta chain) was determined in a study of EBV T-cell therapy then PD-1 blockade in nasopharyngeal carcinoma. As to treatment: AdE1-LMPpoly-expanded autologous EBV-specific T-cell therapy followed by anti-PD-1 nivolumab. As for this clone: Its antigen is as yet unknown.

Produced via immunoSEQ multiplex PCR; TCRdb's table is partial and in-frame only. The sample has about 17,000 clones; roughly 83% are singletons. This specimen consisted of CD8+ T cells from blood, obtained at day 0 from a patient whose treatment included autologous EBV-specific T cells and nivolumab. This TCR derives from a man aged 35 to 55 with nasopharyngeal carcinoma.

CDR3 amino acids: CATSPFGTGELFF. In DNA, the CDR3 is TGTGCCACCAGCCCTTTCGGCACCGGGGAGCTGTTTTTT. The V and J genes are TRBV15 and TRBJ2-2, with D hard to call. Germline V gene lookup returns CDR1 LNHNV and CDR2 YYDKDF (reference sequence). CDR3 size: 13 residues. V was cut by 5 bases and J by 4 bases, with 8 bases left in between.